One and the same sample provided the 11 T cell receptor beta chains below, sequenced in a study of T cell changes during pregnancy in multiple sclerosis (dated by TCRdb to between 2018 and 2021). Preparation of the library involved the immunoSEQ multiplex PCR assay. Entries here come from immuneACCESS through TCRdb and include only in-frame sequences with V and J called. Some clones fail to appear in such tables; in the studies checked, an unresolved V gene covers under half of the shortfall, and the cause of the remainder is unknown. This sample is represented by more than 55,000 clones; approximately 94% of them were singletons. The ten largest clones represent over 2% of the sample. The sample in question was CD8+ T cells from peripheral blood mononuclear cells, obtained after pregnancy. These receptors originate from a female donor with multiple sclerosis, enrolled in a pregnancy study.

This chain links TRBV1 with TRBJ1-1. TRBV1 is labeled a pseudogene. The CDR3 covers 20 residues. The CDR3 sequence: CTSSQDFTGGALSPNTEAFF. For the CDR3, the DNA is TGCACCAGCAGCCAAGATTTTACGGGGGGCGCTTTGTCTCCGAACACTGAAGCTTTCTTT.

CDR3 loop: CASSFGESSYNEQFF. CDR3 coding DNA: TGTGCCAGCAGCTTCGGAGAGAGCTCCTACAATGAGCAGTTCTTC. This chain links TRBV7-9 with TRBJ2-1; no definite D call. The CDR3 runs to 15 residues. Germline V lookup: CDR1 SEHNR, CDR2 FQNEAQ (reference sequence). Trimming took off 3 bases at V and 0 bases at J, with 9 bases between the two ends.

This chain joins TRBV2 and TRBJ1-2; 9 bases are shared with TRBD1. The length of the CDR3 is 13 residues. Germline trimming cut 5 bases from V and 8 bases from J; bases unmatched to any gene: 6. The germline V gene encodes CDR1 SNHLY and CDR2 FYNNEI. The CDR3 protein is CASSTGQGRGYTF. The CDR3 bases are TGTGCCAGCAGTACCGGACAGGGGAGAGGCTACACCTTC.

This clone came up a few times. The gene calls are TRBV4-1 and TRBJ2-1; D is possibly TRBD2 (5 bases). V dropped 4 bases and J dropped 0 bases, with 13 bases sitting between them. Germline V gives CDR1 MGHRA, CDR2 YSYEKL. This CDR3 is built from 16 residues. The CDR3 is CASSPLSGVSYNEQFF. CDR3 coding DNA: TGCGCCAGCAGCCCCCTCTCCGGGGTCTCCTACAATGAGCAGTTCTTC.

The CDR3 DNA reads TGTGCCAGCAGCGTAGGAGGTAGTTCAACCGGGGAGCTGTTTTTT. As protein: CASSVGGSSTGELFF. The V and J genes are TRBV9 and TRBJ2-2; D not resolved. V was cut by 0 bases and J by 5 bases, with 11 bases left in between. The CDR3 contains 15 residues. CDR1 and CDR2 (germline): SGDLS, YYNGEE. The full variable domain, its missing parts supplied by reference TRBV9 and TRBJ2-2, is DSGVTQTPKHLITATGQRVTLRCSPRSGDLSVYWYQQSLDQGLQFLIQYYNGEERAKGNILERFSAQQFPDLHSELNLSSLELGDSALYFCASSVGGSSTGELFFGEGSRLTVL.

J is TRBJ1-1 and V is TRBV20-1; D call uncertain. Germline V gene sequence: CDR1 DFQATT, CDR2 SNEGSKA (reference sequence). The ends were cut back, 6 bases at V and 7 bases at J, with 6 bases in the middle. This CDR3 has 9 residues. The CDR3 loop reads CSARGEAFF. The CDR3 DNA reads as TGCAGTGCACGAGGTGAAGCTTTCTTT.

The sample holds one count of this clone. The chain combines TRBV6-5 with TRBJ2-1; 9 bases fit TRBD2. Per the germline V gene, CDR1 is MNHEY and CDR2 is SVGAGI. CDR3 length: 15 amino acids. The J segment lost 5 bases and the V segment lost 2 bases, leaving 4 bases of the junction unmatched. The CDR3 spells CASSYPSSGNNEQFF. CDR3 nucleotides: TGTGCCAGCAGTTACCCTTCTAGCGGGAACAATGAGCAGTTCTTC.

CDR3 in DNA: TGTGCCAGCAGCTTCTTAGCGGGAGTGGGGGAGACCCAGTACTTC. This encodes CASSFLAGVGETQYF. The chain is built from TRBV7-8 and TRBJ2-5; 9 bases fit TRBD2. This CDR3 is built from 15 residues. CDR1 is SGHVS, CDR2 FQNEAQ, per germline. V gave up 3 bases and J gave up 5 bases; unmatched junction bases: 7.

V is TRBV5-1 and J is TRBJ2-1; D perhaps matches TRBD2 (5 bases). V lost 4 bases and J 3 bases, leaving 14 bases between the germline ends. Germline assignment: CDR1 SGHRS and CDR2 YFSETQ. This CDR3 is 15 amino acids long. The CDR3 region is CASSPLRSGYNEQFF. Here the CDR3 DNA reads TGCGCCAGCAGCCCACTTCGGAGCGGCTACAATGAGCAGTTCTTC.

The chain links TRBV27 to TRBJ2-2; 7 positions agree with TRBD2. With 1 base clipped from V and 4 bases from J, the junction kept 3 bases outside the gene matches. The CDR3 length is 15 residues. Germline values: CDR1 MNHEY, CDR2 SMNVEV (reference sequence). DNA of the CDR3: TGTGCCAGCAGTTTATGGGGCGGGAGCACCGGGGAGCTGTTTTTT. It yields the protein CASSLWGGSTGELFF.

The chain uses TRBV6-1 and TRBJ2-3; D might be TRBD2 (5 bases). The germline CDR1 and CDR2 sequences are MNHNS and SASEGT. The CDR3 is 16 residues long. V was shortened by 2 bases and J by 0 bases, with 12 bases between the two germline ends. CDR3 protein: CASSEWASQSTDTQYF. As DNA, the CDR3 is TGTGCCAGCAGTGAATGGGCTAGCCAAAGCACAGATACGCAGTATTTT.